This is a list of T cell receptor beta chains from one sample in a study of blood T cell repertoires in COVID-19. Profiling relied on immunoSEQ multiplex PCR, and the TCRdb table lists in-frame clones only, not all of them. The sample has approximately 130,000 clones, over 70% seen once. Sequencing was performed on peripheral blood. These receptors were collected from a man older than 75 with active or convalescent COVID-19. Both conserved end residues are part of each CDR3. The order of the fields is D gene, V gene, clone size, J gene, CDR3 protein, CDR3 DNA. A D gene is named only where the DNA matches it firmly. Clone sizes are given selectively: once, few, many, or a class where the clone is expanded.

>NA|TRBV13|NA|TRBJ2-1
CASSKTSRRGNSYNEQFF
TGTGCCAGCAGTAAAACATCCCGTAGGGGGAACTCCTACAATGAGCAGTTCTTC
>TRBD1|TRBV2|NA|TRBJ2-2
CASSTSPGQGNTGELFF
TGTGCCAGCAGTACCTCCCCGGGACAGGGAAACACCGGGGAGCTGTTTTTT
>TRBD2|TRBV7-9|NA|TRBJ2-7
CASSSLSTSGGKPYEQYF
TGTGCCAGCAGCTCGCTCTCTACTAGCGGGGGGAAACCCTACGAGCAGTACTTC
>TRBD2|TRBV10-2|NA|TRBJ2-1
CASSELAGGPLSYNEQFF
TGCGCCAGCAGTGAGTTGGCGGGGGGGCCATTATCCTACAATGAGCAGTTCTTC
>TRBD1|TRBV9|NA|TRBJ1-3
CASSAGQGAGNTIYF
TGTGCCAGCAGCGCCGGACAGGGCGCAGGAAACACCATATATTTT
>TRBD2|TRBV6-2/TRBV6-3|NA|TRBJ2-5
CASTPSGQETQYF
TGTGCCAGCACCCCTAGCGGTCAAGAGACCCAGTACTTC
>TRBD1|TRBV3-1/TRBV3-2|NA|TRBJ1-1
CASSPQGTGGTEAFF
TGTGCCAGCAGCCCCCAGGGAACAGGGGGCACTGAAGCTTTCTTT
>NA|TRBV28|once|TRBJ2-2
CASSFELANTGELFF
TGTGCCAGCAGTTTCGAACTAGCGAACACCGGGGAGCTGTTTTTT
>TRBD1|TRBV19|NA|TRBJ1-1
CASEGRQGAHLNTEAFF
TGTGCCAGTGAAGGGAGACAGGGGGCCCATCTGAACACTGAAGCTTTCTTT
>TRBD1|TRBV28|NA|TRBJ2-5
CASTPDPGRGQETQYF
TGTGCCAGCACCCCCGACCCTGGCAGGGGGCAAGAGACCCAGTACTTC
>TRBD1|TRBV18|NA|TRBJ2-2
CASSPRTGGADTGELFF
TGTGCCAGCTCACCCCGGACAGGGGGCGCCGACACCGGGGAGCTGTTTTTT
>TRBD1|TRBV7-2|NA|TRBJ1-2
CASSQRQGGYYGYTF
TGTGCCAGCAGTCAAAGACAGGGGGGCTACTATGGCTACACCTTC
>NA|TRBV19|NA|TRBJ2-7
CASSMGQGPYEQYF
TGTGCCAGTAGTATGGGCCAGGGCCCCTACGAGCAGTACTTC
>NA|TRBV24-1|NA|TRBJ2-2
CATSDFLGSGRSTGELFF
TGTGCCACCAGTGATTTCCTGGGTTCAGGGAGGAGTACCGGGGAGCTGTTTTTT
>TRBD2|TRBV7-2|NA|TRBJ2-1
CASSPGLAYEQFF
TGTGCCAGCAGCCCGGGACTAGCGTATGAGCAGTTCTTC
>NA|TRBV19|NA|TRBJ2-7
CATTEGVEQYF
TGTGCCACTACAGAGGGGGTGGAGCAGTACTTC
>TRBD1|TRBV7-2|NA|TRBJ2-1
CASSFMTGDYNEQFF
TGTGCCAGCAGCTTTATGACAGGGGATTACAATGAGCAGTTCTTC
>TRBD1|TRBV18|once|TRBJ2-7
CASSPTGTGIYEQYF
TGTGCCAGCTCACCAACCGGGACAGGGATTTACGAGCAGTACTTC
>TRBD2|TRBV4-3|once|TRBJ2-1
CASSRGTSGGGSSYNEQFF
TGCGCCAGCAGCCGTGGGACTAGCGGGGGGGGTAGCTCCTACAATGAGCAGTTCTTC
>NA|TRBV7-2|NA|TRBJ2-2
CASSPHPTGELFF
TGTGCCAGCAGCCCACATCCGACCGGGGAGCTGTTTTTT
>TRBD1|TRBV29-1|NA|TRBJ1-4
CSVGTGGNEKLFF
TGCAGCGTCGGGACAGGGGGGAATGAAAAACTGTTTTTT
>TRBD1|TRBV7-8|NA|TRBJ2-7
CASSARDRGSYEQYF
TGTGCCAGCAGCGCACGGGACAGGGGCTCCTACGAGCAGTACTTC
>NA|TRBV5-1|NA|TRBJ1-5
CASSLGGGQPQHF
TGCGCCAGCAGCTTGGGAGGAGGTCAGCCCCAGCATTTT
>TRBD1|TRBV5-8|NA|TRBJ1-1
CASSIDGTGQAFF
TGTGCCAGCAGCATTGACGGGACAGGCCAAGCTTTCTTT
>TRBD1|TRBV27|few|TRBJ1-1
CASARGRRSEAFF
TGTGCCAGCGCCAGGGGGCGGAGATCTGAAGCTTTCTTT
>TRBD2|TRBV11-2|NA|TRBJ2-1
CASVSGGDYNEQFF
TGTGCCAGCGTATCGGGGGGGGACTACAATGAGCAGTTCTTC
>TRBD2|TRBV4-3|NA|TRBJ2-5
CASSQGDSGGQETQYF
TGCGCCAGCAGCCAAGGGGATAGCGGGGGCCAAGAGACCCAGTACTTC
>NA|TRBV30|NA|TRBJ1-1
CAWRYRANTEAFF
TGTGCCTGGAGGTACAGGGCGAACACTGAAGCTTTCTTT
>NA|TRBV7-2|NA|TRBJ2-3
CASSPQGVGAADTQYF
TGTGCCAGCAGCCCCCAAGGGGTGGGGGCAGCAGATACGCAGTATTTT
>NA|TRBV7-9|NA|TRBJ1-4
CASSFRQGPEKLFF
TGTGCCAGCAGCTTTCGGCAGGGCCCTGAAAAACTGTTTTTT
>TRBD2|TRBV10-3|NA|TRBJ2-5
CATMTSGETQYF
TGTGCCACCATGACTAGCGGGGAGACCCAGTACTTC
>NA|TRBV9|NA|TRBJ2-5
CASSDAGGRLETQYF
TGTGCCAGCAGCGACGCAGGGGGGCGGCTAGAGACCCAGTACTTC
>NA|TRBV5-6|NA|TRBJ2-5
CASSLGQQETQYF
TGTGCCAGCAGCTTGGGCCAGCAAGAGACCCAGTACTTC
>NA|TRBV25-1|few|TRBJ2-2
CASSERWEAGELFF
TGTGCCAGCAGTGAGAGGTGGGAGGCCGGGGAGCTGTTTTTT
>TRBD1|TRBV19|NA|TRBJ2-1
CASSWTGSYNEQFF
TGTGCCAGTAGTTGGACAGGCTCCTACAATGAGCAGTTCTTC
>NA|TRBV6-5|NA|TRBJ2-1
CASRRVGLSNEQFF
TGTGCCAGCAGGAGGGTGGGCTTAAGCAATGAGCAGTTCTTC
>NA|TRBV25-1|NA|TRBJ2-7
CASSEFAPYEQYF
TGTGCCAGCAGTGAATTTGCGCCCTACGAGCAGTACTTC